This T cell receptor (beta chain) is from a study of blood T cell repertoires in COVID-19. Study in general: Italy, Spain and the United States were the sources of the convalescent and acute COVID-19 samples.

CDR3 length: 15 residues. Trimming removed 6 bases at V and 5 bases at J, with 16 bases between. Germline V gives CDR1 MNHEY, CDR2 SVGAGI. Generated by immunoSEQ multiplex PCR, the TCRdb table keeps only in-frame clones and is missing some. This sample has approximately 150,000 clones, with about 86% found just once. Input material: peripheral blood. The chain is built from TRBV6-5 and TRBJ2-2, with D maybe TRBD1 (5 bases). This TCR was sampled from an elderly woman with acute or convalescent COVID-19. Here the CDR3 DNA reads TGTGCCAGCAGCACAACCCAGGGAAGTACCGGGGAGCTGTTTTTT. Its protein product is CASSTTQGSTGELFF.